This T cell receptor beta chain was observed in a study of CD8 T cells in Susac syndrome. The CDR3 runs to 17 residues. Trimming cost V 1 base and J 0 bases; bases outside gene matches: 8. Germline CDR1 and CDR2: SGHVS and FNYEAQ. With random hexamers, reverse transcription was performed on roughly 0.45 to 1 ug of RNA. TCR beta CDR3 was amplified by immunoSEQ multiplex PCR. This amplification extended across 54 Vbeta and 13 Jbeta segments. TCRdb reprocessed the immunoSEQ multiplex PCR reads with MiXCR, giving one entry per CDR3 protein. The sample has about 400,000 distinct CDR3 sequences; 85% to 90% are singletons.

The chain recombines TRBV7-6 with TRBJ2-7; 8 nucleotides agree with TRBD1. The source material was CD8+ T cells from PBMCs. This TCR was sampled from a human donor with multiple sclerosis. CDR3 loop: CASSLGPGGLSSYEQYF. The CDR3 DNA sequence: TGTGCCAGCAGCTTAGGACCAGGGGGCCTTAGCTCCTACGAGCAGTACTTC.